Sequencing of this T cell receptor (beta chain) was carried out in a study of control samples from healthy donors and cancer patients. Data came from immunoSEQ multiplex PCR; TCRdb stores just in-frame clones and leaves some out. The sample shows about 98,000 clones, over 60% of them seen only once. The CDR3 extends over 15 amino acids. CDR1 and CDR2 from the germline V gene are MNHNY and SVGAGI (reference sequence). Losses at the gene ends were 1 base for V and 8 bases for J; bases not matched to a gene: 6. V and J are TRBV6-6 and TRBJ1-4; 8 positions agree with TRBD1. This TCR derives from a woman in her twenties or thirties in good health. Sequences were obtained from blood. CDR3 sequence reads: CASSYLAGGGEKLFF. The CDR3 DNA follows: TGTGCCAGCAGTTACTTGGCAGGGGGCGGAGAAAAACTGTTTTTT.